Here is one TCR beta chain with its context. The time point denotes: pretreatment peripheral blood. The data are from a study of PD-L1 blockade in urothelial cancer. Here immunoSEQ multiplex PCR was the method, and the copy in TCRdb shows in-frame clones only, minus some. Of tens of thousands of clones in the sample, about 86% were seen once. The sequence was collected from a man aged 60 to 69 with urothelial cancer. This specimen consisted of PBMCs, obtained around atezolizumab (anti-PD-L1) treatment.

CDR3 nucleotide sequence: TGTGCCAGCAGCCCCTCCGGACAGGGTGATATGGATGGCTACACCTTC. This sequence encodes CASSPSGQGDMDGYTF. The rearrangement links TRBV7-8 to TRBJ1-2; 8 bases agree with TRBD1. The CDR3 covers 16 residues. Germline lookup yields CDR1 SGHVS and CDR2 FQNEAQ. V shed 5 bases, J shed 6 bases, and the junction held 14 bases outside the gene matches.